The 26 T cell receptor beta chains reported below all come from one sample, sequenced in a study of a mutant IDH1 vaccine in newly diagnosed glioma. TCRdb's table, derived via immunoSEQ multiplex PCR, lists solely in-frame clones and lacks some. The sample shows tens of thousands of clones, roughly 89% of them seen only once. Regarding time point: week 47, end of study. In every dose of vaccine, 300 ug of mutant IDH1 20-mer peptide was given alongside topical imiquimod. These TCRs are of unknown antigen specificity. Sequencing used PBMCs, obtained from a glioma patient whose treatment included an IDH1 peptide vaccine. These receptors all come from a woman aged 45-60 years with glioma.

The chain recombines TRBV14 with TRBJ2-5; D unclear. The V and J ends lost 1 base and 0 bases respectively, with 6 bases between them. Germline V gene sequence: CDR1 SGHDN, CDR2 FVKESK. This CDR3 region has 14 residues. The CDR3: CASSQGRNQETQYF. The CDR3 nucleotides read TGTGCCAGCAGCCAAGGCAGAAACCAAGAGACCCAGTACTTC.

The chain has TRBV11-3 and TRBJ2-7; maybe TRBD1 (5 bases). CDR3 length: 14 residues. Deletions cut 2 bases from V and 7 bases from J, with 15 bases between. Germline V gene data show CDR1 as SGHNT and CDR2 as YENEEA. CDR3 nucleotides: TGTGCCAGCAGCTTAAGTGGGGCCCTGGGAGAGCAGTACTTC. It is translated as CASSLSGALGEQYF.

The chain couples TRBV27 to TRBJ2-4; D unresolved. Looked up from germline, CDR1 is MNHEY and CDR2 is SMNVEV (reference sequence). This CDR3 contains 11 residues. The V end lost 6 bases, the J end lost 7 bases, and 7 bases lay between the germline ends. CDR3 region: CASSYRNIQYF. The CDR3 DNA is TGTGCCAGCAGCTACCGGAACATTCAGTACTTC.

V usage is TRBV4-1 and J usage is TRBJ1-1; D is ambiguous. Germline lookup yields CDR1 MGHRA and CDR2 YSYEKL. The CDR3 contains 13 residues. V lost 0 bases, J lost 5 bases, and 7 bases lay in between. This CDR3 reads CASSQEKETEAFF. In DNA, the CDR3 is TGCGCCAGCAGCCAAGAAAAGGAAACTGAAGCTTTCTTT.

This chain joins TRBV28 and TRBJ2-3; 10 nucleotides line up with TRBD1. J was trimmed by 2 bases and V by 6 bases; bases with no gene match: 8. This CDR3 has 16 residues. The germline gives CDR1 MDHEN, CDR2 SYDVKM. The CDR3, as DNA: TGTGCCAGCAGGGACAATGGACAGGGGGTCACAGATACGCAGTATTTT. Protein product: CASRDNGQGVTDTQYF.

The J gene is TRBJ2-7, the V gene TRBV2; 7 nucleotides match TRBD1. CDR1 and CDR2 from the germline V gene are SNHLY and FYNNEI. The ends lost 7 bases at V and 2 bases at J; junction bases unmatched: 5. This CDR3 contains 13 residues. CDR3 in DNA: TGTGCCAGCAAACGACAGGGACCCTACGAGCAGTACTTC. It is translated as CASKRQGPYEQYF.

The rearrangement joins TRBV9 to TRBJ2-3; D uncertain. The V gene's germline CDR1 is SGDLS and CDR2 YYNGEE. This CDR3 spans 14 amino acids. V was cut by 1 base and J by 0 bases, with 6 bases left in between. Here the CDR3 reads CASSVSASTDTQYF. CDR3 in DNA: TGTGCCAGCAGCGTATCTGCTAGCACAGATACGCAGTATTTT.

This sequence joins TRBV6-1 and TRBJ1-5, with 7 bases aligning to TRBD1. CDR1 is MNHNS, CDR2 SASEGT, per germline. After removal of 7 bases from V and 3 bases from J, the junction contained 6 bases not matched to a gene. This CDR3 comprises 14 residues. The CDR3 DNA sequence: TGTGCCAGCACCACTGGACAGGACAATCAGCCCCAGCATTTT. It is translated as CASTTGQDNQPQHF.

The CDR3 nucleotides are TGCGCCAGCAGCTTGGAAGTATTCCCCTCAGGGGAAAAACTGTTTTTT. As protein: CASSLEVFPSGEKLFF. The chain links TRBV5-1 to TRBJ1-4; D is possibly TRBD1 (5 bases). Germline V gene sequence: CDR1 SGHRS, CDR2 YFSETQ. Trimming shortened V by 0 bases and J by 8 bases, and 17 bases separated the two germline ends. The CDR3 is 16 residues long.

This clone was seen a single time. V gene TRBV19 combines with J gene TRBJ1-2, with D possibly TRBD1 on 5 matching bases. The CDR3 runs 13 residues. Germline CDR1 LNHDA, CDR2 SQIVND (reference sequence). The ends were cut back, 5 bases at V and 0 bases at J, with 7 bases in the middle. The CDR3 DNA follows: TGTGCCAGTAGTTGGGGGGCTAACTATGGCTACACCTTC. Protein sequence: CASSWGANYGYTF.

The chain has TRBV11-2 and TRBJ1-1, with TRBD1 as a possible D gene (5 bases). The CDR3 has 13 residues. Trimming stripped 5 bases from V and 5 bases from J, with 12 bases between. Germline lookup yields CDR1 SGHAT and CDR2 FQNNGV. The CDR3 bases are TGTGCCAGCAGCCCGGACTGGGGGACTGAAGCTTTCTTT. As protein: CASSPDWGTEAFF.

The chain joins TRBV6-1 to TRBJ2-7; maybe TRBD1 (6 bases). The V gene lost 0 bases and the J gene lost 6 bases, with 12 bases spanning the gap. This CDR3 is built from 14 residues. Germline V gene lookup returns CDR1 MNHNS and CDR2 SASEGT. The CDR3 spells CASSEAYRDGEQYF. As DNA, the CDR3 is TGTGCCAGCAGTGAAGCTTACAGGGATGGCGAGCAGTACTTC.

The chain links TRBV28 to TRBJ2-7; 11 positions agree with TRBD1. This CDR3 is 16 amino acids long. CDR1 is MDHEN and CDR2 is SYDVKM in the germline V gene. J was trimmed by 0 bases and V by 3 bases; bases with no gene match: 4. In DNA, the CDR3 is TGTGCCAGCAGTTTCCTTGGGACAGGGGGCTCCTACGAGCAGTACTTC. Protein: CASSFLGTGGSYEQYF.

This rearrangement joins TRBV6-6 to TRBJ2-3, with D perhaps TRBD1 or TRBD2 (5 bases each). Germline assignment: CDR1 MNHNY and CDR2 SVGAGI (reference sequence). V was clipped by 6 bases and J by 1 base, with 17 bases between them. This CDR3 contains 16 residues. The CDR3, as DNA: TGTGCCAGCAGCGGGGCGACTGGGGGTGGCACAGATACGCAGTATTTT. As protein: CASSGATGGGTDTQYF.

The chain employs TRBV12-5 and TRBJ2-7; TRBD1 might be the D (6 bases). Germline lookup yields CDR1 LGHNT and CDR2 FRNRAP. This CDR3 comprises 13 residues. Trimming shortened V by 4 bases and J by 4 bases, and 11 bases separated the two germline ends. This chain's CDR3 is CASGSDRWYEQYF. CDR3 nucleotide sequence: TGTGCTAGTGGTTCCGACAGGTGGTACGAGCAGTACTTC. Based on the CDR3 plus reference TRBV12-5 and TRBJ2-7, the full variable domain is DARVTQTPRHKVTEMGQEVTMRCQPILGHNTVFWYRQTMMQGLELLAYFRNRAPLDDSGMPKDRFSAEMPDATLATLKIQPSEPRDSAVYFCASGSDRWYEQYFGPGTRLTVT.

The V gene is TRBV9, the J gene TRBJ1-4, with 7 bases identical to TRBD1. The V gene's germline CDR1 is SGDLS and CDR2 YYNGEE. The CDR3 sequence is 15 residues long. Germline trimming cut 2 bases from V and 3 bases from J; bases unmatched to any gene: 4. The CDR3 bases are TGTGCCAGCAGCGTGACCGGGACAGCTAATGAAAAACTGTTTTTT. It specifies CASSVTGTANEKLFF.

The gene calls are TRBV5-6 and TRBJ2-7; 10 positions agree with TRBD1. The CDR3 spans 18 residues. Losses at the gene ends were 4 bases for V and 3 bases for J; bases not matched to a gene: 16. Germline values: CDR1 SGHDT, CDR2 YYEEEE. The CDR3 DNA sequence: TGTGCCAGCAGCGTTTCGGGACAGGGGATGGACGTAAACTACGAGCAGTACTTC. It translates to CASSVSGQGMDVNYEQYF.

This clone turned up a few times. This chain uses TRBV10-2 with TRBJ2-5; maybe TRBD2 (5 bases). CDR1 and CDR2 (germline): WSHSY, SAAADI. The CDR3 is 14 residues long. With 3 bases removed from V and 1 base from J, the gap between germline ends came to 9 bases. CDR3 bases: TGCGCCAGCAGTGAAGGAAGCGGCCAAGAGACCCAGTACTTC. It translates to CASSEGSGQETQYF.

The chain links TRBV29-1 to TRBJ2-7; 9 bases align to TRBD2. The length of the CDR3 is 14 residues. V was clipped by 5 bases and J by 0 bases; unmatched bases: 5. Germline values: CDR1 SQVTM, CDR2 ANQGSEA. CDR3 nucleotide sequence: TGCAGCGTTCCGAGCGGGAGGTCCTCCTACGAGCAGTACTTC. Translating it yields CSVPSGRSSYEQYF.

The chain carries TRBV5-4 and TRBJ1-6; TRBD1 agrees at 7 bases. The CDR3 spans 16 residues. Trimming cost V 4 bases and J 3 bases; bases outside gene matches: 7. Germline-derived CDR1 and CDR2 are SGHNT and YYREEE (reference sequence). CDR3 sequence reads: CASSPDRVGYNSPLHF. In DNA form, the CDR3 reads TGTGCCAGCAGCCCAGACAGGGTGGGCTATAATTCACCCCTCCACTTT.

The rearrangement uses TRBV7-2 and TRBJ2-5, with 7 bases identical to TRBD2. The ends lost 5 bases at V and 5 bases at J; junction bases unmatched: 8. Germline V gene data show CDR1 as SGHTA and CDR2 as FQGNSA. CDR3 length: 14 amino acids. The CDR3 loop reads CASSPGLSRETQYF. The CDR3 nucleotides read TGTGCCAGCAGCCCGGGACTATCGAGGGAGACCCAGTACTTC.

This rearrangement joins TRBV9 to TRBJ1-1; D possibly corresponds to TRBD1 (5 bases). V was shortened by 0 bases and J by 4 bases, with 13 bases between the two germline ends. This CDR3 contains 15 residues. CDR1 and CDR2 (germline): SGDLS, YYNGEE. The CDR3 sequence: CASSVAGGYRTEAFF. The CDR3 region has the DNA TGTGCCAGCAGCGTAGCTGGGGGTTACCGCACTGAAGCTTTCTTT.

The chain combines TRBV18 with TRBJ2-5, with D hard to call. With 5 bases removed from V and 1 base from J, the gap between germline ends came to 2 bases. CDR3 length: 11 residues. Germline loops: CDR1 KGHSH, CDR2 LQKENI. CDR3 residues: CASSTQETQYF. As DNA, the CDR3 is TGTGCCAGCTCAACCCAAGAGACCCAGTACTTC.

This rearrangement joins TRBV19 to TRBJ2-1, with 12 bases matching TRBD2. The CDR3 totals 16 residues. Germline lookup yields CDR1 LNHDA and CDR2 SQIVND (reference sequence). With V trimmed by 5 bases and J by 5 bases, 7 bases remained unmatched. CDR3 sequence (DNA): TGTGCCAGTAGTTTTCGACTAGCGGGAGACCACAATGAGCAGTTCTTC. Its protein is CASSFRLAGDHNEQFF.

This sequence joins TRBV9 and TRBJ1-1; 7 nucleotides align to TRBD1. The length of the CDR3 is 15 residues. The germline CDR1 and CDR2 sequences are SGDLS and YYNGEE. V was clipped by 4 bases and J by 5 bases; unmatched bases: 11. The CDR3 DNA reads as TGTGCCAGCAGCCCCTGGGACAGAGGAGGGACTGAAGCTTTCTTT. Its protein product is CASSPWDRGGTEAFF.

This chain joins TRBV18 and TRBJ1-1, with TRBD1 matching over 7 bases. The V and J ends lost 3 bases and 9 bases, in that order; junction bases with no gene match: 10. The CDR3 is 14 amino acids. In germline, CDR1 is KGHSH, CDR2 LQKENI. The CDR3 sequence is CASSPTTGDDKAFF. Here the CDR3 DNA reads TGTGCCAGCTCACCGACTACAGGGGACGATAAAGCTTTCTTT.